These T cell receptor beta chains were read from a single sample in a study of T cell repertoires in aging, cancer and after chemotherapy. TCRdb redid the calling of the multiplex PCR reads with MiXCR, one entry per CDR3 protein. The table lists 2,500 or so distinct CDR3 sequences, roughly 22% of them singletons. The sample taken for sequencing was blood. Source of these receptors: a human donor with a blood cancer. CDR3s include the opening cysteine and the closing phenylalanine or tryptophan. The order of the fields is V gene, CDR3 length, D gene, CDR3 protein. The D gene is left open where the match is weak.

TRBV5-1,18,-,CASSSQGWTVPKNYGYTF
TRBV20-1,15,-,CSARGPETHQETQYF
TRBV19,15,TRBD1,CASSKIDRDTGELFF
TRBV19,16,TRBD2,CASSPGAGGPGYEQYF
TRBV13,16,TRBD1,CASSSGGGGPYSPLHF
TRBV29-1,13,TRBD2,CSAKGLAGNTQYF
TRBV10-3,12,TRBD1,CAIRGQTYEQYF
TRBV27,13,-,CASPGGGGSPLHF
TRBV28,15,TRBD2,CASIVAGGSYNEQFF
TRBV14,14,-,CASSPIESTGELFF
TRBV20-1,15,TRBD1,CSASETQGVGQPQHF
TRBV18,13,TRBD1,CASSRNRGETQYF
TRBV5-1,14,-,CASSSSYLYNEQFF
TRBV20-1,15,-,CSAPSIDGLPYEQYF
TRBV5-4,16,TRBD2,CASTPRRGGSTDTQYF
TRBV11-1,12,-,CASSRRTGPLHF
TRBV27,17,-,CASSLTTGDYSYNEQFF
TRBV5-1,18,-,CASSLEVWELANTGELFF
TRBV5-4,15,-,CASSLVPGVNYGYTF
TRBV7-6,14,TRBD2,CASSLAGGNNEQFF
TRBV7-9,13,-,CASSFTGFYGYTF
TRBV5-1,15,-,CASSLGGGTYNEQFF
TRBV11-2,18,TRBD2,CASSFSGAGSGRLDEQYF
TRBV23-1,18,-,CASSQSGGAPSWGTEAFF
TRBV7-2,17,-,CASSLSPQLSPGNTIYF
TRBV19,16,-,CASTALPSSGANVLTF
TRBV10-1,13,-,CASSRGTAYGYTF
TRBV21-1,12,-,CASSKGPRVEFF